The rows below give T cell receptor beta chains drawn from one sample of a study of blood T cell repertoires in COVID-19. The table came from immunoSEQ multiplex PCR; TCRdb's copy has only in-frame clones and leaves some out. The table includes some 14,000 clones, over 80% detected once. Sequencing was carried out using peripheral blood. These receptors came from a human donor in a cohort sampled during active COVID-19. Each CDR3 is given with its conserved first and last residue. The D gene is left open where the match is weak. Clone size is not always given. Where it is, it says once, few, many or a class for expanded clones.

size	V	J	D	CDR3	DNA
NA	TRBV19	TRBJ2-1	NA	CASSLTGRNEQFF	TGTGCCAGTAGCTTGACAGGGAGGAATGAGCAGTTCTTC
NA	TRBV5-5	TRBJ2-3	NA	CASSPPLGQPTQYF	TGTGCCAGCAGCCCCCCCCTCGGACAACCTACGCAGTATTTT
NA	TRBV19	TRBJ2-7	NA	CASSGQDYEQYF	TGTGCCAGTAGTGGACAAGACTACGAGCAGTACTTC
NA	TRBV7-8	TRBJ1-2	TRBD1	CASIEEAGLTGVSGYTF	TGTGCCAGCATCGAAGAGGCAGGTTTAACAGGGGTCTCTGGCTACACCTTC
few	TRBV5-1	TRBJ2-3	TRBD1	CASSLGQGADTQYF	TGCGCCAGCAGCCTCGGACAGGGGGCAGATACGCAGTATTTT
once	TRBV9	TRBJ2-2	TRBD2	CASSVRGGINTGELFF	TGTGCCAGCAGCGTAAGGGGAGGGATCAACACCGGGGAGCTGTTTTTT
NA	TRBV2	TRBJ2-1	TRBD2	CASSVAGVYNEQFF	TGTGCCAGCAGCGTAGCGGGGGTCTACAATGAGCAGTTCTTC
NA	TRBV4-1	TRBJ2-1	NA	CASSQDLRTEQFF	TGCGCCAGCAGCCAAGACCTGAGAACTGAGCAGTTCTTC
NA	TRBV7-9	TRBJ2-7	NA	CASSLQRGQLSSYEQYF	TGTGCCAGCAGCTTACAGCGAGGACAGTTGAGCTCCTACGAGCAGTACTTC
NA	TRBV19	TRBJ1-5	TRBD1	CASSMVDRGSNQPQHF	TGTGCCAGTAGTATGGTTGACAGGGGGAGCAATCAGCCCCAGCATTTT
NA	TRBV3-1/TRBV3-2	TRBJ2-1	TRBD2	CASSHRFTLAGDYNEQFF	TGTGCCAGCAGCCACAGGTTCACCCTAGCGGGGGACTACAATGAGCAGTTCTTC
once	TRBV7-9	TRBJ1-1	NA	CASSLMRSTEAFF	TGTGCCAGCAGCTTAATGAGGTCCACTGAAGCTTTCTTT
NA	TRBV4-3	TRBJ2-6	TRBD1	CASSQESGGSGANVLTF	TGCGCCAGCAGCCAAGAATCAGGGGGTTCTGGGGCCAACGTCCTGACTTTC
NA	TRBV7-9	TRBJ1-3	NA	CASTVAGGNTIYF	TGTGCCAGCACCGTAGCGGGGGGAAACACCATATATTTT
NA	TRBV6-5	TRBJ1-3	TRBD1	CASSSQGPSGNTIYF	TGTGCCAGCAGTTCACAGGGGCCCAGTGGAAACACCATATATTTT
NA	TRBV28	TRBJ1-6	TRBD1	CASSFRGRGDSPLHF	TGTGCCAGCAGTTTTAGGGGGCGCGGCGATTCACCCCTCCACTTT
few	TRBV6-2/TRBV6-3	TRBJ1-6	NA	CASSYPFGGNLHF	TGTGCCAGCAGTTACCCCTTCGGGGGTAACCTCCACTTT
NA	TRBV4-3	TRBJ2-4	NA	CASSQDEPRGAKNIQYF	TGCGCCAGCAGCCAGGACGAACCCCGGGGAGCCAAAAACATTCAGTACTTC
NA	TRBV7-9	TRBJ2-3	TRBD1	CASSLYRGRDTQYF	TGTGCCAGCAGCTTATACAGGGGACGCGATACGCAGTATTTT
NA	TRBV7-3	TRBJ2-6	TRBD2	CASSPKAGDAGANVLTF	TGTGCCAGCAGCCCAAAAGCGGGAGACGCTGGGGCCAACGTCCTGACTTTC
NA	TRBV9	TRBJ2-3	TRBD2	CASSVALAGDLDTQYF	TGTGCCAGCAGCGTAGCACTAGCGGGAGACTTAGATACGCAGTATTTT
NA	TRBV7-2	TRBJ1-5	TRBD1	CASSLEGQGGSNQPQHF	TGTGCCAGCAGCTTAGAGGGCCAGGGGGGAAGCAATCAGCCCCAGCATTTT
NA	TRBV4-3	TRBJ2-6	NA	CASSQDSLRGANVLTF	TGCGCCAGCAGCCAAGATTCGCTGCGTGGGGCCAACGTCCTGACTTTC
NA	TRBV5-1	TRBJ1-1	TRBD1	CASSTGTVNTEAFF	TGCGCCAGCAGTACCGGGACAGTGAACACTGAAGCTTTCTTT
few	TRBV28	TRBJ1-5	TRBD1	CASRRQGANQPQHF	TGTGCCAGCAGACGACAGGGGGCGAATCAGCCCCAGCATTTT
NA	TRBV5-3	TRBJ2-3	NA	CARQRGDTQYF	TGTGCCAGGCAGAGAGGAGATACGCAGTATTTT
once	TRBV7-6	TRBJ2-7	NA	CASSLQTDEQYF	TGTGCCAGCAGCTTACAGACAGACGAGCAGTACTTC
NA	TRBV6-6	TRBJ2-7	NA	CASSNREQYF	TGTGCCAGCAGTAACAGGGAGCAGTACTTC
NA	TRBV23-1	TRBJ2-1	TRBD1	CASSQNRGSSYNEQFF	TGCGCCAGCAGTCAAAACAGGGGGAGCTCCTACAATGAGCAGTTCTTC
NA	TRBV19	TRBJ1-5	TRBD1	CASTTGGGSNQPQHF	TGTGCCAGTACTACAGGGGGAGGTAGCAATCAGCCCCAGCATTTT
NA	TRBV10-3	TRBJ2-5	TRBD2	CAISRLANTGETQYF	TGTGCCATCAGCCGACTAGCAAATACGGGAGAGACCCAGTACTTC
NA	TRBV20-1	TRBJ1-2	NA	CSASIQSAGYTF	TGCAGTGCTAGTATCCAGTCCGCTGGCTACACCTTC
few	TRBV25-1	TRBJ2-7	NA	CASSGLTVVQYF	TGTGCCAGCAGTGGCCTGACAGTCGTGCAGTACTTC
few	TRBV7-9	TRBJ2-7	TRBD1	CASSPQRTGDRGEQYF	TGTGCCAGCAGCCCTCAGCGGACAGGGGATAGGGGAGAGCAGTACTTC
few	TRBV5-1	TRBJ2-1	NA	CASSDIRYNEQFF	TGCGCCAGCAGTGACATTCGCTACAATGAGCAGTTCTTC
NA	TRBV3-1/TRBV3-2	TRBJ2-5	NA	CASSQAVQGRAAQYF	TGTGCCAGCAGCCAAGCGGTCCAGGGTCGGGCCGCCCAGTACTTC
NA	TRBV18	TRBJ2-7	NA	CASSRDILSYEQYF	TGTGCCAGCTCACGGGACATCTTATCCTACGAGCAGTACTTC
NA	TRBV21-1	TRBJ2-7	NA	CASSPREDGKAIEQYF	TGTGCCAGCAGCCCTCGAGAAGACGGGAAGGCGATCGAGCAGTACTTC
NA	TRBV7-2	TRBJ1-2	NA	CASSARSSYGYTF	TGTGCCAGCAGCGCCCGGTCCTCCTATGGCTACACCTTC
NA	TRBV2	TRBJ1-2	NA	CASSEQGRGYTF	TGTGCCAGCAGTGAACAGGGTCGGGGCTACACCTTC
NA	TRBV7-9	TRBJ2-5	TRBD2	CASSSKREGRGETQYF	TGTGCCAGCAGCAGTAAGCGGGAGGGCCGGGGAGAGACCCAGTACTTC
NA	TRBV7-8	TRBJ1-1	NA	CASSLVLAGSGRYFNTEAFF	TGTGCCAGCAGCTTGGTATTGGCGGGGTCAGGGAGATATTTTAACACTGAAGCTTTCTTT
NA	TRBV11-2	TRBJ2-7	TRBD1	CASSLYGTGGYEQYF	TGTGCCAGCAGCTTATACGGGACAGGGGGCTACGAGCAGTACTTC
NA	TRBV6-5	TRBJ2-1	TRBD2	CASGLAPYNEQFF	TGTGCCAGCGGACTAGCGCCCTACAATGAGCAGTTCTTC
NA	TRBV7-9	TRBJ2-3	TRBD1	CASTNYGTVTDTQYF	TGTGCCAGCACAAATTACGGGACAGTCACAGATACGCAGTATTTT
NA	TRBV18	TRBJ1-1	NA	CASSPPTGVNTEAFF	TGTGCCAGCTCACCACCGACGGGGGTTAACACTGAAGCTTTCTTT
NA	TRBV7-8	TRBJ1-6	NA	CASSLARAQNSPLHF	TGTGCCAGCAGCTTAGCGCGAGCACAGAATTCACCCCTCCACTTT
NA	TRBV7-9	TRBJ2-5	NA	CASSLTGIETQYF	TGTGCCAGCAGCCTTACAGGGATTGAGACCCAGTACTTC